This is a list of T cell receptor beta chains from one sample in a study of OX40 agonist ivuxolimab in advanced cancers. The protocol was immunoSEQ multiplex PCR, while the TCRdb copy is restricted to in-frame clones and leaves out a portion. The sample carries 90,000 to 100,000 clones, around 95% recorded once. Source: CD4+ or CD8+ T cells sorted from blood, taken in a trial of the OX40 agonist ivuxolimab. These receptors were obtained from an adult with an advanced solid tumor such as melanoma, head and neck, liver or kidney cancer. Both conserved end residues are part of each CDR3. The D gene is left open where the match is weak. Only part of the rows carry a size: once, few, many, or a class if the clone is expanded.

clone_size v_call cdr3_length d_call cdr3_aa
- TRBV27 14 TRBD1 CASSPRQGGNTIYF
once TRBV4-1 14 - CASSQEPGGNEQYF
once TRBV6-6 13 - CASSSIGGYEQYF
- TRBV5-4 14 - CASSLLGDQETQYF
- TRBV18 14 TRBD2 CASSSSGGADEQYF
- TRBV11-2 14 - CASTGQGPYNEQFF
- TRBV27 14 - CASSLVGISYEQYF
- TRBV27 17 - CASSSPMADVNTGELFF
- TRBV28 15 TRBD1 CASSIHSGGAAEAFF
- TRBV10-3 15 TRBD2 CAIKELAGEIGELFF
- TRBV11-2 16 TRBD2 CASSPAFGTSPLEQFF
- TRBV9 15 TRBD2 CASSVSGGGINEQFF
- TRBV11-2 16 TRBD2 CASSSPLAGGYNEQFF
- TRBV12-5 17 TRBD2 CASGLVLAGANYNEQFF
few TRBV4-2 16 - CASSQAPWGSNTEAFF
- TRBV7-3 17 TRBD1 CASSAGQGETGQETQYF
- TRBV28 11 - CASSFAYEQYF
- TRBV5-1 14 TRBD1 CASTRDRENTEAFF
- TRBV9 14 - CASSGARGSYEQYF
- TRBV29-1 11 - CSVQDNTEAFF
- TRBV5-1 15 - CASSLVRDSTDTQYF
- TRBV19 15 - CASSIGSGVRGELFF
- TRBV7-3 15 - CASSLTGDSRNEQFF
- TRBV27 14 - CASTGAGAQETQYF
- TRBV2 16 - CASSEREEGAGYEQYF
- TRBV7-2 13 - CASSFGVTYEQYF
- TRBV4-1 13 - CASSPTGQWEQFF
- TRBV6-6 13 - CASSLSLDYEQYF
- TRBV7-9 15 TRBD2 CASSSSGGTYNEQFF
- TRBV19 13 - CASTGTPNQPQHF